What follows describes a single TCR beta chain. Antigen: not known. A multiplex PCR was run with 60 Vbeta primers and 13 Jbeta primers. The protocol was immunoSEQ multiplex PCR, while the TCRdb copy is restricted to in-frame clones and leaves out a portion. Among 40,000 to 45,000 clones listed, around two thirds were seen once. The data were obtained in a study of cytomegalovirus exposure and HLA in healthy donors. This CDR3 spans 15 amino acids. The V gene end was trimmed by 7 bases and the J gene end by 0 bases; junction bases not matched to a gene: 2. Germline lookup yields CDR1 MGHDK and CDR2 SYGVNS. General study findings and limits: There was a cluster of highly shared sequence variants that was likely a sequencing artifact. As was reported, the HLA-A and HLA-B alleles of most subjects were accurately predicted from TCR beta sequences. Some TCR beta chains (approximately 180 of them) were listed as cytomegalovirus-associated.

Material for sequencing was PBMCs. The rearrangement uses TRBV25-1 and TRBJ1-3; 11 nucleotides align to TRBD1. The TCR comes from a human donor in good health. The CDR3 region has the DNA TGTGCCAGCACCGGACAGGGGGCCTCTGGAAACACCATATATTTT. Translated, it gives CASTGQGASGNTIYF.